The rows below give T cell receptor beta chains drawn from one sample of a study of blood T cell repertoires in COVID-19. Here immunoSEQ multiplex PCR was the method, and the copy in TCRdb shows in-frame clones only, minus some. The sample gives over 120,000 clones, 75% to 85% of which show up once; approximately 3.5% is in the top ten. The specimen sequenced was peripheral blood. Receptors originate from a man between 65 and 85 years old who had recovered from COVID-19. Each CDR3 is given with its conserved first and last residue. A D gene is named only where the DNA matches it firmly. For some rows the clone size is stated as once, few or many, or as a class when expanded; others skip it.

TRBV9	.	TRBJ2-2	16	TRBD1	CASSARGQGSAGELFF	TGTGCCAGCAGCGCCCGCGGACAGGGCAGTGCCGGGGAGCTGTTTTTT
TRBV9	once	TRBJ2-7	15	.	CASSVATGPHYEQYF	TGTGCCAGCAGCGTAGCAACAGGCCCTCACTACGAGCAGTACTTC
TRBV4-1	few	TRBJ1-4	17	TRBD1	CASSQEDGGTGSEKLFF	TGCGCCAGCAGCCAAGAAGATGGCGGGACAGGTTCTGAAAAACTGTTTTTT
TRBV6-6	.	TRBJ2-5	11	.	CASGAGETQYF	TGTGCCAGCGGAGCCGGCGAGACCCAGTACTTC
TRBV27	.	TRBJ2-7	15	TRBD2	CASSTSYRGLGEQYF	TGTGCCAGCAGTACGTCATACCGGGGACTAGGTGAGCAGTACTTC
TRBV19	few	TRBJ2-2	15	TRBD1	CASSKQGIDTGELFF	TGTGCCAGTAGTAAACAGGGGATTGACACCGGGGAGCTGTTTTTT
TRBV15	.	TRBJ2-1	13	.	CATSRDVFREQFF	TGTGCCACCAGCAGAGATGTGTTCAGAGAGCAGTTCTTC
TRBV9	.	TRBJ2-2	15	TRBD2	CASSVAGGPSGELFF	TGTGCCAGCAGCGTAGCGGGAGGTCCGTCCGGGGAGCTGTTTTTT
TRBV4-1	.	TRBJ1-2	14	TRBD1	CASSQIQGDYGYTF	TGCGCCAGCAGCCAAATTCAGGGGGACTATGGCTACACCTTC
TRBV27	.	TRBJ1-2	13	.	CASSLRPVYGYTF	TGTGCCAGCAGTTTGAGGCCAGTCTATGGCTACACCTTC
TRBV7-8	.	TRBJ1-2	14	.	CASSLSGSNYGYTF	TGTGCCAGCAGCTTATCCGGGTCTAACTATGGCTACACCTTC
TRBV2	.	TRBJ1-1	11	.	CASSERTEAFF	TGTGCCAGCAGTGAGAGGACAGAAGCTTTCTTT
TRBV7-2	.	TRBJ2-3	18	TRBD2	CASSSPRLAGVHTDTQYF	TGTGCCAGCAGCTCGCCCCGACTAGCGGGGGTTCACACAGATACGCAGTATTTT
TRBV19	.	TRBJ2-1	18	.	CASRTRVQSSFFYNEQFF	TGTGCCAGTAGGACCCGGGTTCAGTCTTCCTTTTTCTACAATGAGCAGTTCTTC
TRBV5-5	.	TRBJ1-5	15	TRBD1	CASSSNGQGNQPQHF	TGTGCCAGCAGCTCTAATGGACAGGGGAATCAGCCCCAGCATTTT
TRBV7-2	.	TRBJ1-1	14	.	CASSPQPARGGAFF	TGTGCCAGCAGCCCACAACCCGCCCGGGGGGGAGCTTTCTTT
TRBV29-1	.	TRBJ2-7	12	.	CSVSSGEHEQYF	TGCAGCGTTTCCTCAGGGGAACACGAGCAGTACTTC
TRBV18	.	TRBJ2-1	18	TRBD1	CASSLSGTGPPDHNEQFF	TGTGCCAGCTCACTATCCGGGACAGGACCCCCCGACCACAATGAGCAGTTCTTC
TRBV7-8	.	TRBJ2-7	16	.	CASSQRLEITSYEQYF	TGTGCCAGCAGCCAGCGTCTGGAGATTACATCCTACGAGCAGTACTTC
TRBV9	.	TRBJ2-1	15	.	CASSVGGLSYNEQFF	TGTGCCAGCAGCGTAGGGGGGCTATCCTACAATGAGCAGTTCTTC
TRBV27	few	TRBJ1-2	17	.	CASSLYPSGDGYYGYTF	TGTGCCAGCAGTTTATATCCTTCAGGGGATGGCTACTATGGCTACACCTTC
TRBV11-2	.	TRBJ2-1	14	.	CASSPLDSSYEQFF	TGTGCCAGCAGCCCATTAGACAGCAGCTATGAGCAGTTCTTC
TRBV24-1	few	TRBJ1-3	15	.	CATSEVQVSGNTIYF	TGTGCCACCTCCGAAGTGCAGGTCTCTGGAAACACCATATATTTT
TRBV4-1	few	TRBJ2-1	17	TRBD2	CASSQDWSGSSYNEQFF	TGCGCCAGCAGCCAAGATTGGAGCGGGAGCTCCTACAATGAGCAGTTCTTC
TRBV6-5	.	TRBJ2-6	13	.	CASEGSGANVLTF	TGTGCCAGCGAGGGTTCTGGGGCCAACGTCCTGACTTTC
TRBV5-5	.	TRBJ2-6	17	TRBD1	CASSLTGVLSGANVLTF	TGTGCCAGCAGCCTGACAGGGGTCCTCTCTGGGGCCAACGTCCTGACTTTC
TRBV7-6	.	TRBJ2-3	17	TRBD2	CASSLASGSQWTDTQYF	TGTGCCAGCAGCTTAGCTAGCGGGAGCCAATGGACAGATACGCAGTATTTT
TRBV2	once	TRBJ2-7	13	.	CASKDWGSYEQYF	TGTGCCAGTAAGGACTGGGGCTCCTACGAGCAGTACTTC
TRBV9	.	TRBJ2-5	15	TRBD1	CASSQTPDREETQYF	TGTGCCAGCAGCCAAACCCCGGACAGGGAAGAGACCCAGTACTTC
TRBV11-2	.	TRBJ2-7	16	TRBD2	CASSLLAGGAIYEQYF	TGTGCCAGCAGCTTATTAGCGGGAGGGGCCATCTACGAGCAGTACTTC
TRBV27	once	TRBJ1-6	16	TRBD1	CASSPSTGGGSSPLHF	TGTGCCAGCAGTCCTTCGACAGGGGGCGGTAGTTCACCCCTCCACTTT
TRBV19	.	TRBJ2-7	14	TRBD1	CASSIRGRSYEQYF	TGTGCCAGTAGTATAAGGGGGCGCAGCTACGAGCAGTACTTC
TRBV7-9	.	TRBJ2-7	18	TRBD2	CASSYTNPGTSGLYEQYF	TGTGCCAGCAGCTATACCAACCCGGGGACTAGCGGGTTATACGAGCAGTACTTC
TRBV5-4	.	TRBJ2-1	18	TRBD2	CASSLGPRGTSGNNEQFF	TGTGCCAGCAGCTTGGGGCCCCGTGGGACTAGCGGTAACAATGAGCAGTTCTTC
TRBV5-6	.	TRBJ1-1	14	TRBD1	CASSLAGGSTEAFF	TGTGCCAGCAGCTTGGCAGGGGGTAGCACTGAAGCTTTCTTT
TRBV7-2	.	TRBJ1-6	14	.	CASSLDPGNSPLHF	TGTGCCAGCAGCCTTGATCCAGGGAATTCACCCCTCCACTTT
TRBV7-9	.	TRBJ1-3	14	.	CASSQHNSGNTIYF	TGTGCCAGCAGCCAACACAACTCTGGAAACACCATATATTTT
TRBV7-2	.	TRBJ2-7	17	TRBD2	CASSLGVGTSGSYEQYF	TGTGCCAGCAGCTTAGGGGTAGGGACTAGCGGGAGTTACGAGCAGTACTTC
TRBV18	.	TRBJ1-6	12	.	CASSQFNSPLHF	TGTGCCAGCTCTCAATTTAATTCACCCCTCCACTTT
TRBV14	.	TRBJ2-2	14	.	CASSQATGTGELFF	TGTGCCAGCAGCCAAGCCACAGGTACCGGGGAGCTGTTTTTT
TRBV27	.	TRBJ2-1	17	TRBD2	CASSFKGVAGAQNEQFF	TGTGCCAGCAGTTTCAAAGGGGTAGCGGGAGCTCAGAATGAGCAGTTCTTC
TRBV29-1	.	TRBJ2-7	13	.	CSVEQGRPYEQYF	TGCAGCGTTGAACAGGGGCGCCCCTACGAGCAGTACTTC
TRBV5-5	.	TRBJ2-1	16	TRBD2	CASSQDRSGSYNEQFF	TGTGCCAGCAGCCAGGACCGAAGCGGGAGTTACAATGAGCAGTTCTTC
TRBV29-1	.	TRBJ2-7	14	.	CSVAGQTNSYEQYF	TGCAGCGTGGCCGGACAGACTAACTCCTACGAGCAGTACTTC
TRBV4-1	many	TRBJ2-7	17	.	CASSQEGQGVPSYEQYF	TGCGCCAGCAGCCAAGAGGGGCAAGGTGTTCCCTCCTACGAGCAGTACTTC
TRBV4-1	once	TRBJ2-1	15	TRBD2	CASSPGLAGDNEQFF	TGCGCCAGCAGCCCTGGACTAGCGGGAGACAATGAGCAGTTCTTC